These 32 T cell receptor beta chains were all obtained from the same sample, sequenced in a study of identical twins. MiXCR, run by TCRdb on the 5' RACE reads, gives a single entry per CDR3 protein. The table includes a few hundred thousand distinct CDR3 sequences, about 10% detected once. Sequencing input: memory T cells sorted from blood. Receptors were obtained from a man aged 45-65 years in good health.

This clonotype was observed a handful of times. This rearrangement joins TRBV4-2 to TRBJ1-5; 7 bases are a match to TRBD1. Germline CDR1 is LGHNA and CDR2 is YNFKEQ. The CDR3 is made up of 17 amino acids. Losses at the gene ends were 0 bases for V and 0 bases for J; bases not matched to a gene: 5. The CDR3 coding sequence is TGTGCCAGCAGCCAAGACCGAACAGGGGTTAGCAATCAGCCCCAGCATTTT. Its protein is CASSQDRTGVSNQPQHF.

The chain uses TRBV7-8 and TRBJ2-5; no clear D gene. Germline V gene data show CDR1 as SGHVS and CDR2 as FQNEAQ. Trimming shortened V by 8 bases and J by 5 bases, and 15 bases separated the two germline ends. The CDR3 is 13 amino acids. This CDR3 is CASWMSVGETQYF. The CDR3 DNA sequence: TGTGCCAGCTGGATGTCGGTTGGCGAGACCCAGTACTTC.

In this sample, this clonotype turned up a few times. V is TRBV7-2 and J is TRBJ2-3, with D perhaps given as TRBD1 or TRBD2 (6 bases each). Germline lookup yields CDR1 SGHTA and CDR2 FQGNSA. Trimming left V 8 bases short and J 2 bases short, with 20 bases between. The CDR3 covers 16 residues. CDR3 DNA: TGTGCCAGCTACGGGGACTCCCCGGGACACACAGATACGCAGTATTTT. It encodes CASYGDSPGHTDTQYF.

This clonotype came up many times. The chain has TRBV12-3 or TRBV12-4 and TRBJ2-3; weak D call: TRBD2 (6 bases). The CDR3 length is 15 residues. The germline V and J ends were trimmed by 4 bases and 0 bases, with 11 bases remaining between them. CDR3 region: CASSSEGTSTDTQYF. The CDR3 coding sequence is TGTGCCAGCAGTTCGGAAGGGACTAGCACAGATACGCAGTATTTT.

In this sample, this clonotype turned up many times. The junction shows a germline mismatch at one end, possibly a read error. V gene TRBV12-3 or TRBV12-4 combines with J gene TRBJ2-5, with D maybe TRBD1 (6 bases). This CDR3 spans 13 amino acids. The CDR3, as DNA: TGCGCCAGCAGCTTGGGGGCGCGAGAGACCCAGTACTTC. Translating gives CASSLGARETQYF.

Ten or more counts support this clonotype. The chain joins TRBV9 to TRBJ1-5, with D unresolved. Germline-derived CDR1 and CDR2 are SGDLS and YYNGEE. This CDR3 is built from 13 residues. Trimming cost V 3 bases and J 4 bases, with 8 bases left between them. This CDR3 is CASSATLNQPQHF. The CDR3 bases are TGTGCCAGCAGCGCGACCCTTAATCAGCCCCAGCATTTT. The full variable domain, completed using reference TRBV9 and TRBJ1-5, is DSGVTQTPKHLITATGQRVTLRCSPRSGDLSVYWYQQSLDQGLQFLIQYYNGEERAKGNILERFSAQQFPDLHSELNLSSLELGDSALYFCASSATLNQPQHFGDGTRLSIL.

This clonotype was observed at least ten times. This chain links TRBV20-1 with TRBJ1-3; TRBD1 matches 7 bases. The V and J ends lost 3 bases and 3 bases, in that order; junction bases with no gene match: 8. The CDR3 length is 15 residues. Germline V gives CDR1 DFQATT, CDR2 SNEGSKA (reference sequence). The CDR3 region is CSARAGQDVGNTIYF. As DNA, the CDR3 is TGCAGTGCTAGGGCCGGACAGGACGTTGGAAACACCATATATTTT.

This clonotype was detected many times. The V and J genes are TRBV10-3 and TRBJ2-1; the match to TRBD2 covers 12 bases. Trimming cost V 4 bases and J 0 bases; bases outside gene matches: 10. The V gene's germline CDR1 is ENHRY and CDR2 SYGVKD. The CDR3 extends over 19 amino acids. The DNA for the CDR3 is TGTGCCATCAGTGTAAGACTAGCGGGAGACTCTAGCTCCTACAATGAGCAGTTCTTC. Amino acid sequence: CAISVRLAGDSSSYNEQFF.

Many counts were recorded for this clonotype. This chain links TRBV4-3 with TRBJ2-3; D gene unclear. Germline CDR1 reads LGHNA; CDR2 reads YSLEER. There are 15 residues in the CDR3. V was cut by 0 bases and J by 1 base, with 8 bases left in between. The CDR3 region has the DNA TGCGCCAGCAGCCAAGAGGCGGTACGCACAGATACGCAGTATTTT. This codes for CASSQEAVRTDTQYF.

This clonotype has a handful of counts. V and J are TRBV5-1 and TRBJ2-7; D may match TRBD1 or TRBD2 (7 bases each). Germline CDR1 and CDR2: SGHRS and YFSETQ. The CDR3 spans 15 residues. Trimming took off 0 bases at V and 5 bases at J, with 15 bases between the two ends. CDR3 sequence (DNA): TGCGCCAGCAGCTTGGCGGGGAGGGGGCTGGACGAGCAGTACTTC. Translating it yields CASSLAGRGLDEQYF.

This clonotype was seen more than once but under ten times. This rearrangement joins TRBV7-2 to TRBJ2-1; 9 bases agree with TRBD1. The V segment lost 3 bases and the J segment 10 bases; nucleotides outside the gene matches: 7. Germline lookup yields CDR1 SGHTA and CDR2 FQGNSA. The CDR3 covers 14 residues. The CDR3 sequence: CASSLGQGNTEQFF. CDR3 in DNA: TGTGCCAGCAGCTTGGGACAGGGCAATACAGAGCAGTTCTTC.

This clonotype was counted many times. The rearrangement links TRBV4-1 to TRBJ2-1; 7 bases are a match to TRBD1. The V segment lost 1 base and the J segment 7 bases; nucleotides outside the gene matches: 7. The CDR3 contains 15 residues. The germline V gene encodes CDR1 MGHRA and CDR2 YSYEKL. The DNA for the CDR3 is TGCGCCAGCAGCCAAGTGGGACAGTCCCCTAATGAGCAGTTCTTC. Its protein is CASSQVGQSPNEQFF.

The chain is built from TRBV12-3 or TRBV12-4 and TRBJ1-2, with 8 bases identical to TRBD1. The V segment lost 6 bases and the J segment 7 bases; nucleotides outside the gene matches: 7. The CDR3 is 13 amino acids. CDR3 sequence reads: CASSPTGVLGYTF. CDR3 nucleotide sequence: TGTGCCAGCAGCCCGACAGGGGTGCTTGGCTACACCTTC.

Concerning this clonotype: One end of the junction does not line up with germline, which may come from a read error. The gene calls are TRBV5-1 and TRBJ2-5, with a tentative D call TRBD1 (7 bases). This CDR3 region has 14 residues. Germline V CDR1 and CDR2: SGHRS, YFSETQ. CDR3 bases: TGCGCCAGCAGGTTGGAGGGGGCTCAGGAGACCCAGTACTTC. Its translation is CASRLEGAQETQYF.

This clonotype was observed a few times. DNA for the CDR3: TGTGCCAGCAGCCAAAAGGGGGCGGAGACCCAGTACTTC. Translating it yields CASSQKGAETQYF. The V gene is TRBV3-1, the J gene TRBJ2-5; TRBD1 agrees at 7 bases. V shed 2 bases, J shed 5 bases, and the junction held 2 bases outside the gene matches. CDR3 length equals 13 residues. In germline, CDR1 is LGHDT, CDR2 YNNKEL (reference sequence).

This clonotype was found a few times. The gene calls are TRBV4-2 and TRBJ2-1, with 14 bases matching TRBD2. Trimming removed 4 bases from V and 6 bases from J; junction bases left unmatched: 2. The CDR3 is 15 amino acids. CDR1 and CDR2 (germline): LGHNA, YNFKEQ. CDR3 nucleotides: TGTGCCAGCAGCCCGGGACTAGCGGGGGCCAATGAGCAGTTCTTC. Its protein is CASSPGLAGANEQFF.

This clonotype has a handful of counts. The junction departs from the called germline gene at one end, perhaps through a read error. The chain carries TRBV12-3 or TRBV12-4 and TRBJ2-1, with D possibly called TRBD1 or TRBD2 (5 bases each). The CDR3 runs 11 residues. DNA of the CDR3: TGTGCCAGCAGTTTAACCGGGACGGAAATCTTC. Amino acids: CASSLTGTEIF.

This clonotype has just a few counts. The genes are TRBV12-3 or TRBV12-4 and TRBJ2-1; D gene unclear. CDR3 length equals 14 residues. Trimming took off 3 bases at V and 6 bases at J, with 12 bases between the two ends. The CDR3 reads CASSFGHPTNEQFF. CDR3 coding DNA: TGTGCCAGCAGTTTCGGGCACCCGACCAATGAGCAGTTCTTC.

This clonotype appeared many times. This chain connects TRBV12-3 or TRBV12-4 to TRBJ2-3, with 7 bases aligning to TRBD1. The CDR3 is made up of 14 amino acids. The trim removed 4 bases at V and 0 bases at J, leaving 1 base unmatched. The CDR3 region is CASSSGQSTDTQYF. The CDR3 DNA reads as TGTGCCAGCAGTTCGGGACAGAGCACAGATACGCAGTATTTT.

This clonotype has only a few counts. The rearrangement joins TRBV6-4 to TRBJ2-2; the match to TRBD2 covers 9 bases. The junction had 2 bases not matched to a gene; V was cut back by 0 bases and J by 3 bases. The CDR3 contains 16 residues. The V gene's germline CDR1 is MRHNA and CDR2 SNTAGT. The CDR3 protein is CASSDSTSGDTGELFF. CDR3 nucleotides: TGTGCCAGCAGTGACTCGACTAGCGGAGACACCGGGGAGCTGTTTTTT.

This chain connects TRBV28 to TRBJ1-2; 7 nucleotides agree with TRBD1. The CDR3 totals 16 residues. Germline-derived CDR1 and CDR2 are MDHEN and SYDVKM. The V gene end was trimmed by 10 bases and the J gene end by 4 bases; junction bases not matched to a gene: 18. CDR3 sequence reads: CATTGESDRMIYGYTF. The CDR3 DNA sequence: TGTGCCACCACAGGGGAGTCGGACAGGATGATCTATGGCTACACCTTC.

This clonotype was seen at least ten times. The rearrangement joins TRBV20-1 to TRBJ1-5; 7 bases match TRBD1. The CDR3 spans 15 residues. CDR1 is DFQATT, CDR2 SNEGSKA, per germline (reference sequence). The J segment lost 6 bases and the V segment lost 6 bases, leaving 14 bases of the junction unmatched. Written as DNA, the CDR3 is TGCAGTGCAACCCCAGGGGGGGTGACGGGTCAGCCCCAGCATTTT. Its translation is CSATPGGVTGQPQHF.

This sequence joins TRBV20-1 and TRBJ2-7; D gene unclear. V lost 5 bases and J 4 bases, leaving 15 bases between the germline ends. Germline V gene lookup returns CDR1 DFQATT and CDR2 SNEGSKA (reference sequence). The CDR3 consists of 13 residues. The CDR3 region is CSAAIRGPYEQYF. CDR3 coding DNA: TGCAGTGCTGCCATCAGAGGTCCTTACGAGCAGTACTTC.

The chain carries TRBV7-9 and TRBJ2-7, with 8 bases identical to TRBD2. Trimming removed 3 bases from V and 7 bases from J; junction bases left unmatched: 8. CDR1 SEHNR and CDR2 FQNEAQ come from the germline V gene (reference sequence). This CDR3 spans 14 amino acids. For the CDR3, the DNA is TGTGCCAGCAGCTTGAGCGGGAGATGGGAAGAGCAGTACTTC. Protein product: CASSLSGRWEEQYF. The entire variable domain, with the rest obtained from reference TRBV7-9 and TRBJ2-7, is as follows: DTGVSQNPRHKITKRGQNVTFRCDPISEHNRLYWYRQTLGQGPEFLTYFQNEAQLEKSRLLSDRFSAERPKGSFSTLEIQRTEQGDSAMYLCASSLSGRWEEQYFGPGTRLTVT.

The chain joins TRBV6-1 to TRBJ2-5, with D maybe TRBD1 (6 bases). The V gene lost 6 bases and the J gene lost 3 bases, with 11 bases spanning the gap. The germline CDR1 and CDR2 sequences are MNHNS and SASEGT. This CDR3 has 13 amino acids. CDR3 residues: CASSENREETQYF. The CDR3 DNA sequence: TGTGCCAGCAGCGAGAACAGGGAAGAGACCCAGTACTTC.

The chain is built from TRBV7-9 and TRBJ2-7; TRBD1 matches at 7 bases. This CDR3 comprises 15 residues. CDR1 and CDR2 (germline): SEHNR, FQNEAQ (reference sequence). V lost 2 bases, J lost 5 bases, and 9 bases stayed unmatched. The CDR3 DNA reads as TGTGCCAGCAGCTTAATGTACGACAGGGACGACGAGCAGTACTTC. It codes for CASSLMYDRDDEQYF. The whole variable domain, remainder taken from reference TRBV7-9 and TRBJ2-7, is DTGVSQNPRHKITKRGQNVTFRCDPISEHNRLYWYRQTLGQGPEFLTYFQNEAQLEKSRLLSDRFSAERPKGSFSTLEIQRTEQGDSAMYLCASSLMYDRDDEQYFGPGTRLTVT.

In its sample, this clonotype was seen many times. CDR3 sequence: CASSTGRENSPLHF. The CDR3 nucleotides are TGTGCCAGCAGTACCGGCAGGGAGAATTCACCCCTCCACTTT. The gene calls are TRBV12-3 or TRBV12-4 and TRBJ1-6; possibly TRBD1 for D (5 bases). Trimming took 5 bases from V and 7 from J, leaving 12 bases between them. The CDR3 sequence is 14 residues long.

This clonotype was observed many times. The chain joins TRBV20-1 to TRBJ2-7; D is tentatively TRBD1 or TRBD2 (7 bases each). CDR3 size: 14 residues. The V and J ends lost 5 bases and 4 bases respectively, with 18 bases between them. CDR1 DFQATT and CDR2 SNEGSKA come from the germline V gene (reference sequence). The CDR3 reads CSARQQGRGYEQYF. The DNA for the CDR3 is TGCAGTGCTCGACAACAGGGGAGGGGATACGAGCAGTACTTC.

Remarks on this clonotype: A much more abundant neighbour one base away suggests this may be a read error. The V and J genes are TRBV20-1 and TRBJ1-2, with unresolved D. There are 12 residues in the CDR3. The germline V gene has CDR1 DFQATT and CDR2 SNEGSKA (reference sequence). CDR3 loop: CSANGAAYGYPF. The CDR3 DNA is TGCAGTGCTAACGGAGCCGCCTATGGCTACCCCTTC.

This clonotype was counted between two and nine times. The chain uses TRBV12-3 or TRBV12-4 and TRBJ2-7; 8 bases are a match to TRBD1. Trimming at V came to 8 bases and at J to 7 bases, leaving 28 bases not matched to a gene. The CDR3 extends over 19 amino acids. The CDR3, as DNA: TGTGCCAGCGGCTCGCGAGACAGGGGCAGGGGGAGCGACCTTCTGGAGCAGTACTTC. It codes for CASGSRDRGRGSDLLEQYF.

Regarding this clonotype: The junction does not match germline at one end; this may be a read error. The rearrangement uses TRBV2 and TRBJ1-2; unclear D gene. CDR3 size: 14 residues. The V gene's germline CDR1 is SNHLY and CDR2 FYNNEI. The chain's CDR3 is CASSEGAEYYGYTF. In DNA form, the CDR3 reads TGTGCCAGCAGCGAAGGAGCAGAATACTATGGCTACACCTTC.

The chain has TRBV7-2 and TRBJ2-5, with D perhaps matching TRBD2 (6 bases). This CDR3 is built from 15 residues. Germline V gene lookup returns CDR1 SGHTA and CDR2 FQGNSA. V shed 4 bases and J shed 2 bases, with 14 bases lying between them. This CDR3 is CASSSHSSVQETQYF. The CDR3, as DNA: TGTGCCAGCAGCTCGCACTCTAGCGTACAAGAGACCCAGTACTTC.